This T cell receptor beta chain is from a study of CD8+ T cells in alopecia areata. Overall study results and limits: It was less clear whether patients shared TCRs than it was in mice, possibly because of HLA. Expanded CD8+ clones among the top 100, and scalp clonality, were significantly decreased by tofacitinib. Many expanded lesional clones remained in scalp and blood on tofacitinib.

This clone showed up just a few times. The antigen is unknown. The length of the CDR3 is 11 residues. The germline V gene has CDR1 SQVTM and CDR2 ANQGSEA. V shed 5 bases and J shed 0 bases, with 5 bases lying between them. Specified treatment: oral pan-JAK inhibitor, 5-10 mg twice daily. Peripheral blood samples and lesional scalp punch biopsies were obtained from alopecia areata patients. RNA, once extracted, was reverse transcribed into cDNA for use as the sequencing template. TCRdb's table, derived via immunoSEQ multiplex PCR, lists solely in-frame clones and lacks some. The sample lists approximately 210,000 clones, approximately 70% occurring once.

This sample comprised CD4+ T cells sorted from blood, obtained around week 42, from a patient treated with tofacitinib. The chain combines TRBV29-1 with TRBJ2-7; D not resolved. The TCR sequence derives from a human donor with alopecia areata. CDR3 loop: CSVSHSYEQYF. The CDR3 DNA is TGCAGCGTTTCACACTCCTACGAGCAGTACTTC.